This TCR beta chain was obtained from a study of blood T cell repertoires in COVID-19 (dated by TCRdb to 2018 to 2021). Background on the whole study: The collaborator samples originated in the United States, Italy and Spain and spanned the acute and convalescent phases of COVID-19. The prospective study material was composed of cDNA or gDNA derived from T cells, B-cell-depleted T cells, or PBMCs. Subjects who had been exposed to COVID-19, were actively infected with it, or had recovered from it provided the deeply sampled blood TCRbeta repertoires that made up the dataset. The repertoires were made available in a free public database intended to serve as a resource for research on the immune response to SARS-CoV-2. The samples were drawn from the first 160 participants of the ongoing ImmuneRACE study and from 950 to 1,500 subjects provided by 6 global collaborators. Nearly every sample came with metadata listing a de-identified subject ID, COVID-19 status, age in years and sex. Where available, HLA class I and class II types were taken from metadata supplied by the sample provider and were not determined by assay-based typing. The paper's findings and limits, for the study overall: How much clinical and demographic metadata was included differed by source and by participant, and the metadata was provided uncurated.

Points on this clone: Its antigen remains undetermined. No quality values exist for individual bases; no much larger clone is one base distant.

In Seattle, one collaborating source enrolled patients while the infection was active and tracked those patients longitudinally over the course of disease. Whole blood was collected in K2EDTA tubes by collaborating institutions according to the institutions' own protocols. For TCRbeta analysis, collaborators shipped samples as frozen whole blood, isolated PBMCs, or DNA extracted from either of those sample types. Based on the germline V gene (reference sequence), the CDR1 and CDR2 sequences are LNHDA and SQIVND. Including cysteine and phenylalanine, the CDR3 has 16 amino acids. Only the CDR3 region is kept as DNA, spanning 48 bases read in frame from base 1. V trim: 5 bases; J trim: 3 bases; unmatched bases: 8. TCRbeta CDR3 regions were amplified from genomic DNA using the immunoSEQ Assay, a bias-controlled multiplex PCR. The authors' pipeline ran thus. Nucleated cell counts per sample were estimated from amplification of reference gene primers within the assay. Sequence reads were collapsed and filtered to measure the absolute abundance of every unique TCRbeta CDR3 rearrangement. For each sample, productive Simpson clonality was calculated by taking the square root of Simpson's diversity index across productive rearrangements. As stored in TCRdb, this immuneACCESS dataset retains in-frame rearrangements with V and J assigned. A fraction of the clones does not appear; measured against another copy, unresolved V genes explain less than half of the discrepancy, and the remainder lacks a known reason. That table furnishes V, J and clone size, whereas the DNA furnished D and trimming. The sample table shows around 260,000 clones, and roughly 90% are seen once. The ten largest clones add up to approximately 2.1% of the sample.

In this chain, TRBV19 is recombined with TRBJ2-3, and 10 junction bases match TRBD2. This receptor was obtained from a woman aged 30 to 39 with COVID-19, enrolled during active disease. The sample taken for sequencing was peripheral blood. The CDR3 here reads CASSSRSGGGTDTQYF. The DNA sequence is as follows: TGTGCCAGTAGTTCCCGCAGCGGGGGGGGGACAGATACGCAGTATTTT.